The rows below give T cell receptor beta chains drawn from one sample of a study of T-cell reconstitution after alpha-beta-depleted transplantation in children. TCRdb fed the PCR reads into MiXCR, producing one record per CDR3 protein. The table includes approximately 520,000 distinct CDR3 sequences, about 30% detected once. Here the sequenced sample was PBMCs from the stem cell graft donor, taken from the stem cell graft. These TCRs come from a human donor who donated a stem cell graft to a child with aplastic anemia. CDR3s include the opening cysteine and the closing phenylalanine or tryptophan. The D gene is left open where the match is weak. Clone size is given for some rows only: seen once, a few or many times, or a class if the clone is expanded.

>TRBJ2-6|NA|many|TRBV6-4
CASSDSTTGANVLTF
TGTGCCAGCAGTGACTCGACAACTGGGGCCAACGTCCTGACTTTC
>TRBJ1-3|TRBD1|few|TRBV10-3
CAISESETGAISSGNTIYF
TGTGCCATCAGTGAGTCCGAGACAGGGGCAATTTCCTCTGGAAACACCATATATTTT
>TRBJ1-1|TRBD1|NA|TRBV28
CASSPLPGQGRFTEAFF
TGTGCCAGCAGTCCTCTCCCCGGACAGGGTCGTTTCACTGAAGCTTTCTTT
>TRBJ1-4|TRBD1|NA|TRBV19
CASSIAGTAYEKLFF
TGTGCCAGTAGTATAGCTGGGACAGCGTACGAAAAACTGTTTTTT
>TRBJ1-1|TRBD1|NA|TRBV12-3/TRBV12-4
CASTTGGRTEAFF
TGTGCCAGCACTACAGGGGGTCGCACTGAAGCTTTCTTT
>TRBJ2-5|TRBD1|few|TRBV24-1
CATSESGQVIETQYF
TGTGCCACCAGTGAGTCGGGACAGGTAATAGAGACCCAGTACTTC
>TRBJ2-5|NA|few|TRBV10-1
CASRLPSGGYETQYF
TGCGCCAGCAGACTTCCCTCCGGAGGGTATGAGACCCAGTACTTC
>TRBJ2-3|NA|few|TRBV12-3/TRBV12-4
CASRRPTDTQYF
TGTGCAAGCCGAAGACCCACAGATACGCAGTATTTT
>TRBJ2-1|NA|NA|TRBV28
CASSTTIPGHNEQFF
TGTGCCAGCAGCACGACCATCCCTGGGCACAATGAGCAGTTCTTC
>TRBJ1-2|NA|NA|TRBV7-2
CASSSVAGTNYGYTF
TGTGCCAGCAGCTCCGTAGCGGGGACTAACTATGGCTACACCTTC
>TRBJ1-2|NA|few|TRBV5-5
CASSFRDSNYGYTF
TGTGCCAGCAGCTTTCGAGACAGCAACTATGGCTACACCTTC
>TRBJ2-3|NA|NA|TRBV29-1
CSVEGRLGWDTQYF
TGCAGCGTTGAAGGACGGCTAGGGTGGGATACGCAGTATTTT
>TRBJ1-1|NA|NA|TRBV4-3
CASSQVAGDTEAFF
TGCGCCAGCAGCCAAGTAGCAGGGGACACTGAAGCTTTCTTT
>TRBJ2-3|NA|many|TRBV18
CASSPRTDTQYF
TGTGCCAGCAGCCCTAGGACAGATACGCAGTATTTT
>TRBJ2-1|NA|few|TRBV21-1
CASSSTKDEQFF
TGTGCCAGCAGCAGCACCAAAGATGAGCAGTTCTTC
>TRBJ1-1|TRBD1|NA|TRBV20-1
CSGLQGAFAEAFF
TGCAGTGGCCTACAGGGGGCGTTTGCTGAAGCTTTCTTT
>TRBJ2-6|NA|NA|TRBV29-1
CSVAVSGANVLTF
TGCAGCGTGGCCGTCTCTGGGGCCAACGTCCTGACTTTC
>TRBJ1-1|TRBD1|NA|TRBV29-1
CSVEDSGQGGGAFF
TGCAGCGTTGAAGATTCAGGACAGGGCGGTGGAGCTTTCTTT
>TRBJ2-5|NA|many|TRBV5-1
CASSLDQETQYF
TGCGCCAGCAGCTTGGACCAAGAGACCCAGTACTTC
>TRBJ2-1|NA|NA|TRBV18
CASSPLRIDEQFF
TGTGCCAGCTCACCACTGCGAATTGATGAGCAGTTCTTC
>TRBJ1-1|NA|NA|TRBV5-6
CASSLVNPASTEAFF
TGTGCCAGCAGCTTGGTTAACCCCGCAAGCACTGAAGCTTTCTTT
>TRBJ2-6|NA|few|TRBV27
CASSFDGANVLTF
TGTGCCAGCAGTTTCGACGGGGCCAACGTCCTGACTTTC
>TRBJ2-1|TRBD2|NA|TRBV5-1
CASSLEAGGGNEQFF
TGCGCCAGCAGCTTGGAAGCGGGAGGAGGAAATGAGCAGTTCTTC
>TRBJ2-1|NA|few|TRBV15
CATSRAGANEQFF
TGTGCCACCAGCAGAGCAGGGGCTAATGAGCAGTTCTTC
>TRBJ2-1|NA|NA|TRBV5-1
CASKEESSYNEQFF
TGCGCCAGCAAAGAGGAGAGCTCCTACAATGAGCAGTTCTTC
>TRBJ2-1|TRBD2|few|TRBV10-3
CAISGTSGTHGREQFF
TGTGCCATCAGTGGGACTAGCGGGACCCACGGGCGTGAGCAGTTCTTC
>TRBJ2-6|NA|NA|TRBV12-3/TRBV12-4
CASSTTYSSGANVLTF
TGTGCCAGCAGTACGACATATAGCTCTGGGGCCAACGTCCTGACTTTC
>TRBJ1-3|NA|NA|TRBV5-1
CASSPLAAGSSGNTIYF
TGCGCCAGCAGCCCCCTGGCGGCAGGGAGCTCTGGAAACACCATATATTTT
>TRBJ1-1|TRBD1|NA|TRBV12-3/TRBV12-4
CASRNRGTEAFF
TGTGCCAGCAGGAACAGGGGGACTGAAGCTTTCTTT
>TRBJ2-7|NA|NA|TRBV18
CASSPPDFYEQYF
TGTGCCAGCTCACCACCGGACTTCTACGAGCAGTACTTC
>TRBJ2-7|NA|many|TRBV29-1
CSVVPTDFKQYF
TGCAGCGTTGTCCCGACGGATTTCAAGCAGTACTTC
>TRBJ1-3|NA|NA|TRBV6-2/TRBV6-3
CAVDAGYSGNTIYF
TGTGCCGTCGACGCCGGCTACTCTGGAAACACCATATATTTT
>TRBJ2-1|TRBD1|few|TRBV12-3/TRBV12-4
CASIPDRGGEQFF
TGTGCCAGCATCCCGGACAGGGGGGGTGAGCAGTTCTTC
>TRBJ2-1|NA|NA|TRBV20-1
CSARSAGINEQFF
TGCAGTGCTAGGAGTGCAGGGATCAATGAGCAGTTCTTC
>TRBJ2-5|TRBD2|NA|TRBV11-1
CASSPPLAGGPYSTDQETQYF
TGTGCCAGCAGCCCACCCCTAGCGGGAGGGCCGTATAGTACCGATCAAGAGACCCAGTACTTC
>TRBJ2-5|TRBD1|NA|TRBV7-9
CASSLTDRMETQYF
TGTGCCAGCAGCCTTACGGACAGGATGGAGACCCAGTACTTC
>TRBJ2-3|TRBD1|NA|TRBV20-1
CSSTRDRGQEASTDTQYF
TGCAGTTCCACCCGGGACAGGGGGCAGGAGGCTAGCACAGATACGCAGTATTTT
>TRBJ1-1|NA|few|TRBV9
CASSVVGLDTEAFF
TGTGCCAGCAGCGTAGTCGGGCTAGACACTGAAGCTTTCTTT
>TRBJ2-3|NA|NA|TRBV28
CASSYRKSTDTQYF
TGTGCCAGCAGTTACCGCAAAAGCACAGATACGCAGTATTTT
>TRBJ2-1|TRBD2|few|TRBV29-1
CSVRLAGGFEQFF
TGCAGCGTGAGACTAGCGGGAGGGTTTGAGCAGTTCTTC
>TRBJ2-2|NA|few|TRBV4-1
CASSQDSRDLWGKLFF
TGCGCCAGCAGCCAAGATTCCCGGGACCTTTGGGGGAAGCTGTTTTTT
>TRBJ2-7|TRBD1|NA|TRBV7-9
CASSLAGRGYEQYF
TGTGCCAGCAGCTTAGCCGGCAGGGGGTACGAGCAGTACTTC
>TRBJ2-1|NA|NA|TRBV29-1
CSVAQRDEQFF
TGCAGCGTCGCCCAGAGGGATGAGCAGTTCTTC
>TRBJ1-3|NA|few|TRBV20-1
CSARLGEMSGNTIYF
TGCAGTGCTAGGCTGGGGGAAATGTCTGGAAACACCATATATTTT
>TRBJ1-1|NA|few|TRBV10-2
CASRGPSTEAFF
TGCGCCAGCAGGGGCCCTTCCACTGAAGCTTTCTTT
>TRBJ2-5|NA|few|TRBV5-1
CASSLWGDQETQYF
TGCGCCAGCAGCTTGTGGGGGGATCAAGAGACCCAGTACTTC
>TRBJ1-5|NA|NA|TRBV6-1
CASSPGGGRSNQPQHF
TGTGCCAGCAGCCCGGGGGGGGGCAGGAGCAATCAGCCCCAGCATTTT
>TRBJ2-2|NA|NA|TRBV7-2
CASSPGVGNTGELFF
TGTGCCAGCAGCCCTGGTGTCGGGAACACCGGGGAGCTGTTTTTT
>TRBJ2-1|TRBD2|NA|TRBV24-1
CATSDLSGRPGSEQFF
TGTGCCACCAGTGATTTGAGCGGGAGGCCGGGTAGTGAGCAGTTCTTC
>TRBJ1-2|TRBD1|NA|TRBV7-9
CASSSKTGDYGYTF
TGTGCCAGCAGCTCGAAGACAGGGGACTATGGCTACACCTTC
>TRBJ1-4|NA|NA|TRBV20-1
CSAREAPKEKLFF
TGCAGTGCTAGAGAGGCGCCGAAAGAAAAACTGTTTTTT
>TRBJ2-1|TRBD2|NA|TRBV9
CASSVGNSGSWNEQFF
TGTGCCAGCAGCGTAGGGAATAGCGGGAGTTGGAATGAGCAGTTCTTC
>TRBJ1-5|NA|NA|TRBV6-2/TRBV6-3
CASCWSHNSYSNQPQHF
TGTGCCAGCTGTTGGAGTCACAACTCTTATAGCAATCAGCCCCAGCATTTT
>TRBJ2-7|TRBD1|NA|TRBV5-4
CASSLGGQGVREQYF
TGTGCCAGCAGCCTGGGGGGACAGGGAGTCCGCGAGCAGTACTTC
>TRBJ1-4|NA|NA|TRBV4-1
CASSQDHRASSTNEKLFF
TGCGCCAGCAGCCAAGACCACAGGGCCTCATCAACTAATGAAAAACTGTTTTTT
>TRBJ2-1|TRBD2|NA|TRBV6-4
CASSDWTSGSKQFF
TGTGCCAGCAGTGATTGGACTAGCGGGAGTAAGCAGTTCTTC